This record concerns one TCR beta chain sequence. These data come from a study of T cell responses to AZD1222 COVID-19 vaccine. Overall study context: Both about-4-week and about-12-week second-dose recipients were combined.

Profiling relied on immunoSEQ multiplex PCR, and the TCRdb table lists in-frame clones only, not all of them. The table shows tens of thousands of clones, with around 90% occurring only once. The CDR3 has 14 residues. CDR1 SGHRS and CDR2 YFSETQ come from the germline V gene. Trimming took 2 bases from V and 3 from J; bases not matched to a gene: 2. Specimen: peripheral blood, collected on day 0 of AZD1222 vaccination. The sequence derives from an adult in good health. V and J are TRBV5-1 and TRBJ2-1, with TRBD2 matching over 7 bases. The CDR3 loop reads CASSFGTNYNEQFF. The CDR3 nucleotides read TGCGCCAGCAGCTTTGGGACTAACTACAATGAGCAGTTCTTC. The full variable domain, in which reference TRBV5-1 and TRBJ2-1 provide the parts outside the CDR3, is KAGVTQTPRYLIKTRGQQVTLSCSPISGHRSVSWYQQTPGQGLQFLFEYFSETQRNKGNFPGRFSGRQFSNSRSEMNVSTLELGDSALYLCASSFGTNYNEQFFGPGTRLTVL.